This T cell receptor beta chain is from a study of blood T cell repertoires in COVID-19. Study context: Acute-phase and convalescent COVID-19 samples originated in the United States, Italy and Spain. The cDNA or gDNA used as material had been derived from T cells, B-cell-depleted T cells, or PBMCs.

CDR1 SGHKS and CDR2 YYEKEE come from the germline V gene (reference sequence). The V gene lost 4 bases and the J gene lost 4 bases, with 17 bases spanning the gap. The CDR3 is made up of 15 amino acids. Source study methods: Nucleated cell counts were estimated from reference gene primer amplification. Sequenced by immunoSEQ multiplex PCR; TCRdb stores in-frame clones only, minus some. That table supplies the V and J calls and clone size; D and trimming were determined from the DNA. The sample has tens of thousands of clones; approximately 80% are singletons. The J gene is TRBJ2-5, the V gene TRBV5-5; perhaps TRBD2 as D (6 bases). This sequence originates from a man aged 55 to 70 with acute or convalescent COVID-19. The sequencing sample was made of peripheral blood. The CDR3 DNA reads TGTGCCAGCAGCCTTGATCTCGGAGGGGTAGAGACCCAGTACTTC. Protein product: CASSLDLGGVETQYF.